Listed below are T cell receptor beta chains from one sample, sequenced in a study of cytomegalovirus exposure and HLA in healthy donors. Sequenced by immunoSEQ multiplex PCR; TCRdb stores in-frame clones only, minus some. The data hold 100,000 to 130,000 clones, with 70% to 85% observed a single time. What was sequenced was PBMCs. The receptor set was obtained from a young woman in good health and CMV-seronegative. CDR3s include the opening cysteine and the closing phenylalanine or tryptophan. Fields, in order: clone size, V gene, J gene, D gene, CDR3 DNA, CDR3 protein. A D gene is named only where the DNA matches it firmly. Size is stated for part of the rows, as once, few or many counts, or as a class when the clone is expanded.

.	TRBV9	TRBJ2-3	.	TGTGCCAGCAGCGTAGCAAGGGTCGGGGGAGATACGCAGTATTTT	CASSVARVGGDTQYF
.	TRBV2	TRBJ2-3	.	TGTGCCAGCAGGGGCTATAGAACAGATACGCAGTATTTT	CASRGYRTDTQYF
.	TRBV6-5	TRBJ2-4	TRBD1	TGTGCCAGCAGTTACCAAGGGGGCGCCGCCAAAAACATTCAGTACTTC	CASSYQGGAAKNIQYF
.	TRBV5-1	TRBJ1-2	.	TGCGCCAGCAGCTTGGCGGAGGGGTATGGCTACACCTTC	CASSLAEGYGYTF
.	TRBV27	TRBJ2-3	.	TGTGCCAGCCGGGGAACCTTAGGCACAGATACGCAGTATTTT	CASRGTLGTDTQYF
.	TRBV2	TRBJ2-5	.	TGTGCCAGCACCCCAGAGGGAGAGACCCAGTACTTC	CASTPEGETQYF
.	TRBV10-3	TRBJ2-7	.	TGTGCCATCAGGGAAACTCTAACGGGGGTCCCCTACGAGCAGTACTTC	CAIRETLTGVPYEQYF
.	TRBV27	TRBJ2-5	TRBD2	TGTGCCAGCAGTTTAGGGGGCGGGGGGGCCGGTGAGACCCAGTACTTC	CASSLGGGGAGETQYF
.	TRBV5-6	TRBJ2-2	TRBD2	TGTGCCAGCAGCGGGGGGGCCGGGGAGCTGTTTTTT	CASSGGAGELFF
.	TRBV19	TRBJ1-2	TRBD1	TGTGCCAGTAGTACAGACCACAGGGGGGAAGGAGGCTACACCTTC	CASSTDHRGEGGYTF
.	TRBV2	TRBJ2-1	TRBD2	TGTGCCAGCAGTACGTTTCTAGCGGATACCTACAATGAGCAGTTCTTC	CASSTFLADTYNEQFF
.	TRBV5-6	TRBJ2-7	.	TGTGCCAGCAGCTTGGTGGCAGTCGCCGAGCAGTACTTC	CASSLVAVAEQYF
.	TRBV7-6	TRBJ1-1	TRBD1	TGTGCCAGCAGCCCGAGACAGGGGCCGAACACTGAAGCTTTCTTT	CASSPRQGPNTEAFF
few	TRBV15	TRBJ2-1	TRBD2	TGTGCCACCAGCGAGGTAGCGGGGGCGTACAATGAGCAGTTCTTC	CATSEVAGAYNEQFF
.	TRBV6-5	TRBJ1-6	.	TGTGCCAGCAGTAGGAGCTCCTATAATTCACCCCTCCACTTT	CASSRSSYNSPLHF
.	TRBV7-8	TRBJ1-5	TRBD1	TGTGCCAGCAGCACAAGCCGTCAGACAGGGACGGATCGATTCTATAGCAATCAGCCCCAGCATTTT	CASSTSRQTGTDRFYSNQPQHF
.	TRBV7-6	TRBJ1-1	.	TGTGCCAGCAGCTTAGACCCTCCGACAGAGAAGAACACTGAAGCTTTCTTT	CASSLDPPTEKNTEAFF
.	TRBV6-1	TRBJ1-6	TRBD1	TGTGCCAGCAGTGACCGGGACAGGGTATATAATTCACCCCTCCACTTT	CASSDRDRVYNSPLHF
.	TRBV4-1	TRBJ1-6	.	TGCGCCAGCAGCCAAGAGTCCAGGGGTAGTATTGGTAATTCACCCCTCCACTTT	CASSQESRGSIGNSPLHF
.	TRBV6-5	TRBJ1-1	.	TGTGCCAGCACCCTAGGCGGGGGGTTATACACTGAAGCTTTCTTT	CASTLGGGLYTEAFF
.	TRBV6-4	TRBJ2-2	.	TGTGCCAGCAGTGACTCGGGGCTGTCCGGGGAGCTGTTTTTT	CASSDSGLSGELFF
.	TRBV7-9	TRBJ2-7	TRBD2	TGTGCCAGCAGCTCTAGCGGCGCCTACTACGAGCAGTACTTC	CASSSSGAYYEQYF
.	TRBV2	TRBJ1-4	.	TGTGCCAGCAGTGAAGAGGAGGGAACTATGCGGGATAATGAAAAACTGTTTTTT	CASSEEEGTMRDNEKLFF
once	TRBV6-1	TRBJ1-2	.	TGTGCCAGCAGTGAAGAAGGGCCTCCAGGGTCTTCATACTATGGCTACACCTTC	CASSEEGPPGSSYYGYTF
.	TRBV20-1	TRBJ1-4	.	TGCAGTGCGCAACAGGGAGAAAAACTGTTTTTT	CSAQQGEKLFF
.	TRBV7-3	TRBJ2-3	.	TGTGCCAGCAGCTTAGAGAGCACAGATACGCAGTATTTT	CASSLESTDTQYF
.	TRBV6-4	TRBJ2-1	TRBD2	TGTGCCAGCAGTGACTCCCGGGGGGGGAACAATGAGCAGTTCTTC	CASSDSRGGNNEQFF
.	TRBV6-5	TRBJ1-1	.	TGTGCCAGCAGTTACTCGGGGAGCTACGCCACTGAAGCTTTCTTT	CASSYSGSYATEAFF
.	TRBV19	TRBJ2-1	.	TGTGCCAGTAGTTCCGGACAGAACAATGAGCAGTTCTTC	CASSSGQNNEQFF
.	TRBV27	TRBJ2-1	TRBD2	TGTGCCAGCGGGCTAGCGGGGGGTAGGGAGCAGTTCTTC	CASGLAGGREQFF
.	TRBV2	TRBJ2-7	.	TGTGCCAGCAGCGGCGGTAGAAGCTCCTACGAGCAGTACTTC	CASSGGRSSYEQYF
.	TRBV30	TRBJ1-3	.	TGTGCCTGGTATCCGGGAGGAGGTGGAAACACCATATATTTT	CAWYPGGGGNTIYF
.	TRBV2	TRBJ1-2	TRBD1	TGTGCCAGCAGCCTACAGGGGGCTGCAGGCTACACCTTC	CASSLQGAAGYTF